This T cell receptor (beta chain) was identified in a study of T cell repertoires in cytomegalovirus infection. Study as a whole: Matching HLA type, along with CMV infection, was indicated by public TCR beta signatures.

This clonotype was counted many times. Its antigen remains unidentified. TCRdb fed the reads into MiXCR, producing one record per CDR3 protein. Seen here are some 280,000 distinct CDR3 sequences, roughly an eighth observed once, and the top ten hold about 10%. Study-wide points: Accumulated public TCR beta family frequency recognized individuals carrying CMV together with the relevant HLA. Dominating the ex vivo response were TCR beta clonotypes that were CMV-specific and HLA-C-restricted.

The germline CDR1 and CDR2 sequences are SGHTA and FQGNSA. V trimming: 1 base; J trimming: 1 base; junction bases outside the gene matches: 5. This CDR3 spans 16 amino acids. The sequencing input was PBMCs. This receptor was identified in a human donor in good health (CMV status not recorded). Some clones in this sample may be carry-over from other donors' samples. The V call is TRBV7-2, the J call TRBJ2-5, with TRBD2 identical over 8 bases. The CDR3 here is CASSLGSSGGQETQYF. The CDR3, as DNA: TGTGCCAGCAGCTTAGGGTCCAGCGGGGGCCAAGAGACCCAGTACTTC. The full variable domain, rest sourced from reference TRBV7-2 and TRBJ2-5, is GAGVSQSPSNKVTEKGKDVELRCDPISGHTALYWYRQSLGQGLEFLIYFQGNSAPDKSGLPSDRFSAERTGGSVSTLTIQRTQQEDSAVYLCASSLGSSGGQETQYFGPGTRLLVL.